The clone carrying this TCR beta chain was observed a handful of times. The treatment: randomized to nivolumab then ipilimumab (arm A) or the reverse (arm B). The data were taken from a study of sequential checkpoint blockade in melanoma. Per germline, CDR1 SGDLS and CDR2 YYNGEE. Trimming removed 0 bases from V and 0 bases from J, with 10 bases in between. The CDR3 has 16 amino acids. Generated by immunoSEQ multiplex PCR, the TCRdb table keeps only in-frame clones and is missing some. The data contain about 21,000 clones, around 30% of them singletons. The origin of this receptor is a human donor with melanoma. Sequences were derived from tumor tissue (inferred from file names), sampled from a patient given nivolumab and ipilimumab in sequence. V gene TRBV9 combines with J gene TRBJ2-1; D unresolved. The CDR3 bases are TGTGCCAGCAGCGTAGTCGGCGAGAGCTCCTACAATGAGCAGTTCTTC. Protein sequence: CASSVVGESSYNEQFF.